The T cell receptor beta chain under discussion was sequenced for a study of post-analysis software for immune sequencing data. Overall study findings and caveats: Same-batch preparations were strongly co-clustered by F measure. Normalized Chao1 diversity was significantly lower in multiple sclerosis patients than in controls.

Unique molecular identifiers were present in the TCR beta cDNA libraries. TCRdb ran MiXCR on the PCR reads and lists one entry per CDR3 protein. The sample includes roughly 620,000 distinct CDR3 sequences, around 44% seen only once; the top ten take 1.5% to 2%. In the case of this clonotype: Its antigen remains unknown.

The receptor's source is a girl aged 5-17 years with multiple sclerosis. Specimen: blood.

For the CDR3, the DNA is TGTGCCAGCTATGCGTCGGCCGGGCAGGGAAGCTACGAGCAGTACTTC. Amino acid sequence: CASYASAGQGSYEQYF. V is TRBV6-5 and J is TRBJ2-7, with D possibly TRBD1 on 5 matching bases. Trimming cost V 8 bases and J 3 bases, with 23 bases left between them. This CDR3 has 16 amino acids. In germline, CDR1 is MNHEY, CDR2 SVGAGI.